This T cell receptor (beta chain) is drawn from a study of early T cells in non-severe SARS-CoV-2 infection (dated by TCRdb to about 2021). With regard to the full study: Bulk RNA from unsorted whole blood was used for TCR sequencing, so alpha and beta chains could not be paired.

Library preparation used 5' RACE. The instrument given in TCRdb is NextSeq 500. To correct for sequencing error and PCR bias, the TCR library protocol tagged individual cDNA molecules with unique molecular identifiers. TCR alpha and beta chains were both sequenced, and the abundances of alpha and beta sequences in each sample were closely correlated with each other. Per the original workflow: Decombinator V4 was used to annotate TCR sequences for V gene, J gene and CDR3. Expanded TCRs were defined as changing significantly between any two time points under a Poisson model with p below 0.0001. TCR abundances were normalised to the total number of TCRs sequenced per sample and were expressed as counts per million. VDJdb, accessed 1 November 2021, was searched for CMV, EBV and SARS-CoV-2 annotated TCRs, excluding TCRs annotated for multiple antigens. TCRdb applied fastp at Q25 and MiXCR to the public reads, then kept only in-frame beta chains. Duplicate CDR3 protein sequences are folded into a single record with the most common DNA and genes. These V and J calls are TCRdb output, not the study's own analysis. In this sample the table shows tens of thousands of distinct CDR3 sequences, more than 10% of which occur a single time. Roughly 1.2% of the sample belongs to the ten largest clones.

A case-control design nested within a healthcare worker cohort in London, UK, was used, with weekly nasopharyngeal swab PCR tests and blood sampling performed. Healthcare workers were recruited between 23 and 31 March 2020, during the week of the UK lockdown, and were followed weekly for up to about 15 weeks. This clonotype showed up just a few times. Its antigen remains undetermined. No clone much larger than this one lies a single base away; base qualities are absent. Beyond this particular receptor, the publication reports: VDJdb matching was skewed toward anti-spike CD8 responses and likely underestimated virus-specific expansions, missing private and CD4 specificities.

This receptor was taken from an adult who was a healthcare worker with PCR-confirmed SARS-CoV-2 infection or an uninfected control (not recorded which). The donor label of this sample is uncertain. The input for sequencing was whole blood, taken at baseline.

The base sequence is TGTGCCAGCAGCCCTAACCTACAGGGTGGCACTGAAGCTTTCTTT. This translates into CASSPNLQGGTEAFF. The chain links TRBV6-2 or TRBV6-3 with TRBJ1-1, with a weak D call of TRBD1 (6 bases match). The cysteine opens and the phenylalanine closes a CDR3 of 15 amino acids. Solely the CDR3 DNA is kept, with 45 bases framed from the first base. Trimming at the junction amounts to 6 bases on V and 4 bases on J, and the germline ends lie 18 bases apart. The germline V gene specifies MNHEY as CDR1 and SVGEGT as CDR2.